These 10 T cell receptor beta chains came from one sample sequenced in a study of T cells in Graves' hyperthyroidism and ophthalmopathy. TCR beta CDR3 sequences were amplified from RNA transcripts. During a first-round RT-PCR of the TCR CDR3, the HTBI primer set was used. Each CDR3 protein gets one entry after TCRdb re-called the multiplex PCR reads with MiXCR. Of about 520,000 distinct CDR3 sequences in the sample, less than 25% are singletons; the top ten hold less than 30%. Material for sequencing was blood. Every receptor here comes from a man aged 18 to 29 with Graves' hyperthyroidism.

V and J are TRBV11-2 and TRBJ2-5, with no clear D. The V gene's germline CDR1 is SGHAT and CDR2 FQNNGV. This CDR3 region has 12 residues. V dropped 5 bases and J dropped 6 bases, with 10 bases sitting between them. The CDR3 nucleotides read TGTGCCAGCAGCCTCCCTGGGCAGACCCAGTACTTC. It is translated as CASSLPGQTQYF.

This sequence joins TRBV5-1 and TRBJ2-7; TRBD1 aligns across 7 bases. Germline values: CDR1 SGHRS, CDR2 YFSETQ. V lost 4 bases and J lost 3; bases outside the gene matches: 7. The CDR3 totals 14 residues. The CDR3 reads CASSLPGQRYEQYF. The CDR3 bases are TGCGCCAGCAGCCTACCGGGACAGCGCTACGAGCAGTACTTC.

This clonotype was recorded at least ten times. J is TRBJ2-5 and V is TRBV2; 7 bases line up with TRBD2. Germline CDR1 reads SNHLY; CDR2 reads FYNNEI. The V and J ends lost 6 bases and 5 bases, in that order; junction bases with no gene match: 3. The CDR3 contains 12 residues. The CDR3 loop is CASSREEETQYF. The DNA of the CDR3 is TGTGCCAGCAGCCGGGAGGAGGAGACCCAGTACTTC. Variable domain in full (rest from reference TRBV2 and TRBJ2-5): EPEVTQTPSHQVTQMGQEVILRCVPISNHLYFYWYRQILGQKVEFLVSFYNNEISEKSEIFDDQFSVERPDGSNFTLKIRSTKLEDSAMYFCASSREEETQYFGPGTRLLVL.

This clonotype was seen a handful of times. The J gene is TRBJ1-5, the V gene TRBV3-1; D is ambiguous. CDR1 LGHDT and CDR2 YNNKEL come from the germline V gene (reference sequence). Trimming removed 3 bases from V and 7 bases from J, with 16 bases in between. The CDR3 runs 15 residues. In DNA, the CDR3 is TGTGCCAGCAGCCACCACTGCCGCGAGGAGCAGCCCCAGCATTTT. It encodes CASSHHCREEQPQHF.

This clonotype appeared many times. The chain combines TRBV19 with TRBJ2-7, with unresolved D. The CDR3 spans 13 residues. Trimming left V 4 bases short and J 2 bases short, with 9 bases between. Per germline, CDR1 LNHDA and CDR2 SQIVND (reference sequence). CDR3 coding DNA: TGTGCCAGTAGTACCGCGGTGGCCTACGAGCAGTACTTC. Translation: CASSTAVAYEQYF. The complete variable domain, with remaining parts taken from reference TRBV19 and TRBJ2-7, reads DGGITQSPKYLFRKEGQNVTLSCEQNLNHDAMYWYRQDPGQGLRLIYYSQIVNDFQKGDIAEGYSVSREKKESFPLTVTSAQKNPTAFYLCASSTAVAYEQYFGPGTRLTVT.

This clonotype appeared many times. The chain joins TRBV27 to TRBJ1-5, with D unclear. There are 13 residues in the CDR3. Between the trimmed V and J ends, which lost 4 bases and 5 bases, there was a span of 9 bases. The germline V gene encodes CDR1 MNHEY and CDR2 SMNVEV (reference sequence). The CDR3 coding sequence is TGTGCCAGCAGTTGGGCCCTTCATCAGCCCCAGCATTTT. Translated: CASSWALHQPQHF.

The J gene is TRBJ2-5, the V gene TRBV2; TRBD2 matches 8 bases. J gave up 2 bases and V 9 bases, and 2 bases lay outside the gene matches. CDR3 length: 12 amino acids. The germline CDR1 and CDR2 sequences are SNHLY and FYNNEI. The CDR3 bases are TGTGCCAGGACGGGGGGGCAAGAGACCCAGTACTTC. Its translation: CARTGGQETQYF.

The V call is TRBV20-1, the J call TRBJ1-6, with no clear D. Trimming removed 3 bases at V and 10 bases at J, with 16 bases between. The germline gives CDR1 DFQATT, CDR2 SNEGSKA (reference sequence). The CDR3 contains 14 residues. In DNA, the CDR3 is TGCAGTGCTAGGTGGAAAGGGATTCGATCACCCCTCCACTTT. Translating gives CSARWKGIRSPLHF.

A few counts support this clonotype. J is TRBJ1-2 and V is TRBV2; perhaps TRBD1 as D (5 bases). The V gene lost 2 bases and the J gene lost 3 bases, with 16 bases spanning the gap. Germline values: CDR1 SNHLY, CDR2 FYNNEI. The CDR3 extends over 16 amino acids. The CDR3 coding sequence is TGTGCCAGCAGTGAAAGGGCAGGCTTGGGGCACTATGGCTACACCTTC. It yields the protein CASSERAGLGHYGYTF.

This clonotype was seen more than once but under ten times. The chain joins TRBV19 to TRBJ2-3; no reliable D call. The CDR3 covers 14 residues. Per germline, CDR1 LNHDA and CDR2 SQIVND (reference sequence). V was shortened by 0 bases and J by 6 bases, with 10 bases between the two germline ends. CDR3 bases: TGTGCCAGTAGTATAGATCAAGGTGGGGATACGCAGTATTTT. It codes for CASSIDQGGDTQYF.